The 13 T cell receptor beta chains below all came from one sample that was sequenced in a study of blood T cell repertoires in COVID-19. Profiled with immunoSEQ multiplex PCR; TCRdb holds only in-frame clones, not every one. The sample comprises 120,000 to 150,000 clones, around 76% of which are singletons, and around 13% rests with the top ten. Sample: peripheral blood. Receptor source: a man of 80 years or more with acute or convalescent COVID-19.

The chain joins TRBV7-2 to TRBJ2-3, with D tentatively TRBD1 (5 bases). V lost 2 bases and J 1 base, leaving 10 bases between the germline ends. Germline-derived CDR1 and CDR2 are SGHTA and FQGNSA. The CDR3 totals 15 residues. In DNA form, the CDR3 reads TGTGCCAGCAGCTTAAGAAGGGGTGGCACAGATACGCAGTATTTT. It yields the protein CASSLRRGGTDTQYF. Full variable domain (rest looked up from reference TRBV7-2 and TRBJ2-3): GAGVSQSPSNKVTEKGKDVELRCDPISGHTALYWYRQSLGQGLEFLIYFQGNSAPDKSGLPSDRFSAERTGGSVSTLTIQRTQQEDSAVYLCASSLRRGGTDTQYFGPGTRLTVL.

This clone was seen ten or more times. The CDR3 is CASSPRTGWDTEAFF. The CDR3 DNA follows: TGCGCCAGCAGCCCAAGGACAGGGTGGGACACTGAAGCTTTCTTT. The chain is built from TRBV5-1 and TRBJ1-1; 8 bases line up with TRBD1. Germline CDR1 and CDR2: SGHRS and YFSETQ. V shed 4 bases, J shed 3 bases, and the junction held 8 bases outside the gene matches. CDR3 length: 15 amino acids.

The gene calls are TRBV6-5 and TRBJ2-7; 7 bases fit TRBD1. V lost 2 bases to trimming and J lost 3 bases; unmatched junction nucleotides: 7. Germline-derived CDR1 and CDR2 are MNHEY and SVGAGI. This CDR3 region has 15 residues. CDR3 DNA sequence: TGTGCCAGCAGTTACAACAGGGGCGATAGCTACGAGCAGTACTTC. Translation: CASSYNRGDSYEQYF.

V gene TRBV6-1 combines with J gene TRBJ1-2; D call uncertain. With 1 base removed from V and 4 bases from J, the gap between germline ends came to 7 bases. Germline-derived CDR1 and CDR2 are MNHNS and SASEGT. The CDR3 runs 13 residues. The CDR3 nucleotides read TGTGCCAGCAGTGAAGTGCGCTCCTATGGCTACACCTTC. This gives the protein CASSEVRSYGYTF.

The chain couples TRBV28 to TRBJ1-5; a possible D gene is TRBD1 (5 bases). Germline V CDR1 and CDR2: MDHEN, SYDVKM. The CDR3 runs to 15 residues. Trimming removed 4 bases from V and 3 bases from J, with 13 bases in between. The CDR3, as DNA: TGTGCCAGCAGTTCCTACAGGTTTGTCAATCAGCCCCAGCATTTT. Its translation is CASSSYRFVNQPQHF.

About this clone: One junction end does not reproduce the germline sequence, and a read error may be involved. The chain links TRBV5-1 to TRBJ1-2; D might be TRBD1 (6 bases). Germline CDR1 and CDR2: SGHRS and YFSETQ. CDR3 length: 14 residues. CDR3 in amino acids: CASNLGQGRSGYTF. CDR3 sequence (DNA): TGCGCCAGCAACTTGGGGCAGGGGCGGAGTGGCTACACCTTC.

The genes are TRBV18 and TRBJ1-1; D might be TRBD1 (5 bases). The length of the CDR3 is 15 residues. Germline values: CDR1 KGHSH, CDR2 LQKENI. With 2 bases removed from V and 3 bases from J, the gap between germline ends came to 13 bases. As DNA, the CDR3 is TGTGCCAGCTCACCAGGGGGGGGGATGGACACTGAAGCTTTCTTT. It encodes CASSPGGGMDTEAFF. Filled out from reference TRBV18 and TRBJ1-1, the complete variable domain reads NAGVMQNPRHLVRRRGQEARLRCSPMKGHSHVYWYRQLPEEGLKFMVYLQKENIIDESGMPKERFSAEFPKEGPSILRIQQVVRGDSAAYFCASSPGGGMDTEAFFGQGTRLTVV.

The rearrangement joins TRBV6-5 to TRBJ2-6; possibly TRBD1 for D (6 bases). The CDR3 length is 15 residues. The V and J ends lost 0 bases and 5 bases respectively, with 8 bases between them. The germline V gene has CDR1 MNHEY and CDR2 SVGAGI. CDR3 residues: CASSYSQGRANVLTF. Written as DNA, the CDR3 is TGTGCCAGCAGTTACTCACAGGGTAGGGCCAACGTCCTGACTTTC.

V and J are TRBV4-1 and TRBJ1-6; D call uncertain. This CDR3 comprises 14 residues. Germline-derived CDR1 and CDR2 are MGHRA and YSYEKL. Trimming took off 1 base at V and 7 bases at J, with 8 bases between the two ends. CDR3 residues: CASSQGEWNSPLHF. Here the CDR3 DNA reads TGCGCCAGCAGCCAAGGAGAATGGAATTCACCCCTCCACTTT.

The V and J genes are TRBV11-1 and TRBJ2-2; D remains unclear. From germline, CDR1 is SGHAT and CDR2 FQDESV (reference sequence). Trimming pared 3 bases from V and 0 bases from J, leaving 8 bases between. The CDR3 contains 15 residues. The CDR3 nucleotides are TGTGCCAGCAGCTTGAACAGAGCGAACACCGGGGAGCTGTTTTTT. It yields the protein CASSLNRANTGELFF.

The V and J genes are TRBV7-3 and TRBJ2-3; 7 positions agree with TRBD1. V was clipped by 1 base and J by 2 bases; unmatched bases: 3. CDR1 and CDR2 (germline): SGHTA, FQGTGA. The CDR3 loop spans 15 amino acids. The CDR3 protein is CASSLRGQTTDTQYF. As DNA, the CDR3 is TGTGCCAGCAGCTTAAGGGGACAGACCACAGATACGCAGTATTTT.

The genes are TRBV28 and TRBJ2-2; 10 bases align to TRBD1. Trimming cost V 5 bases and J 5 bases; bases outside gene matches: 11. This CDR3 has 17 residues. Germline CDR1 is MDHEN and CDR2 is SYDVKM. As DNA, the CDR3 is TGTGCCAGCAGTACCGACAGGGGGCGTGTCTTTACCGGGGAGCTGTTTTTT. Translating gives CASSTDRGRVFTGELFF.

This sequence joins TRBV4-2 and TRBJ1-2; TRBD1 matches 12 bases. The CDR3 spans 16 residues. The junction had 11 bases not matched to a gene; V was cut back by 5 bases and J by 7 bases. Germline V gene sequence: CDR1 LGHNA, CDR2 YNFKEQ. CDR3 amino acids: CASSASSGQGAVGYTF. CDR3 DNA sequence: TGTGCCAGCAGCGCGTCATCGGGACAGGGGGCAGTTGGCTACACCTTC.